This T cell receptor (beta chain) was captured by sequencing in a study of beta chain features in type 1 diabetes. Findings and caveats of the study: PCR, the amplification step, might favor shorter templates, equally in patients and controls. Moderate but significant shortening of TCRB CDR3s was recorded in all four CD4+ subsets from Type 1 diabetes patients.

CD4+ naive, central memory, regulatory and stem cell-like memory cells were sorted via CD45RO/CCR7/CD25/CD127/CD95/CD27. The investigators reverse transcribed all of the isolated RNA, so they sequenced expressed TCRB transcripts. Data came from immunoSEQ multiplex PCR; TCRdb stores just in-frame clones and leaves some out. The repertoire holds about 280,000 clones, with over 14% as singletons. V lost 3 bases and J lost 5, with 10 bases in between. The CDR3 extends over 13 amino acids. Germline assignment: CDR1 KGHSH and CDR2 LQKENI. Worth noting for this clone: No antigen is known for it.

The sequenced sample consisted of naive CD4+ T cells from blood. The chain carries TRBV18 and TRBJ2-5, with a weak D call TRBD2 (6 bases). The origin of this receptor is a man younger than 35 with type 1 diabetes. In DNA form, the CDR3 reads TGTGCCAGCTCACCCAACAGCGGGGAGACCCAGTACTTC. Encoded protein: CASSPNSGETQYF.